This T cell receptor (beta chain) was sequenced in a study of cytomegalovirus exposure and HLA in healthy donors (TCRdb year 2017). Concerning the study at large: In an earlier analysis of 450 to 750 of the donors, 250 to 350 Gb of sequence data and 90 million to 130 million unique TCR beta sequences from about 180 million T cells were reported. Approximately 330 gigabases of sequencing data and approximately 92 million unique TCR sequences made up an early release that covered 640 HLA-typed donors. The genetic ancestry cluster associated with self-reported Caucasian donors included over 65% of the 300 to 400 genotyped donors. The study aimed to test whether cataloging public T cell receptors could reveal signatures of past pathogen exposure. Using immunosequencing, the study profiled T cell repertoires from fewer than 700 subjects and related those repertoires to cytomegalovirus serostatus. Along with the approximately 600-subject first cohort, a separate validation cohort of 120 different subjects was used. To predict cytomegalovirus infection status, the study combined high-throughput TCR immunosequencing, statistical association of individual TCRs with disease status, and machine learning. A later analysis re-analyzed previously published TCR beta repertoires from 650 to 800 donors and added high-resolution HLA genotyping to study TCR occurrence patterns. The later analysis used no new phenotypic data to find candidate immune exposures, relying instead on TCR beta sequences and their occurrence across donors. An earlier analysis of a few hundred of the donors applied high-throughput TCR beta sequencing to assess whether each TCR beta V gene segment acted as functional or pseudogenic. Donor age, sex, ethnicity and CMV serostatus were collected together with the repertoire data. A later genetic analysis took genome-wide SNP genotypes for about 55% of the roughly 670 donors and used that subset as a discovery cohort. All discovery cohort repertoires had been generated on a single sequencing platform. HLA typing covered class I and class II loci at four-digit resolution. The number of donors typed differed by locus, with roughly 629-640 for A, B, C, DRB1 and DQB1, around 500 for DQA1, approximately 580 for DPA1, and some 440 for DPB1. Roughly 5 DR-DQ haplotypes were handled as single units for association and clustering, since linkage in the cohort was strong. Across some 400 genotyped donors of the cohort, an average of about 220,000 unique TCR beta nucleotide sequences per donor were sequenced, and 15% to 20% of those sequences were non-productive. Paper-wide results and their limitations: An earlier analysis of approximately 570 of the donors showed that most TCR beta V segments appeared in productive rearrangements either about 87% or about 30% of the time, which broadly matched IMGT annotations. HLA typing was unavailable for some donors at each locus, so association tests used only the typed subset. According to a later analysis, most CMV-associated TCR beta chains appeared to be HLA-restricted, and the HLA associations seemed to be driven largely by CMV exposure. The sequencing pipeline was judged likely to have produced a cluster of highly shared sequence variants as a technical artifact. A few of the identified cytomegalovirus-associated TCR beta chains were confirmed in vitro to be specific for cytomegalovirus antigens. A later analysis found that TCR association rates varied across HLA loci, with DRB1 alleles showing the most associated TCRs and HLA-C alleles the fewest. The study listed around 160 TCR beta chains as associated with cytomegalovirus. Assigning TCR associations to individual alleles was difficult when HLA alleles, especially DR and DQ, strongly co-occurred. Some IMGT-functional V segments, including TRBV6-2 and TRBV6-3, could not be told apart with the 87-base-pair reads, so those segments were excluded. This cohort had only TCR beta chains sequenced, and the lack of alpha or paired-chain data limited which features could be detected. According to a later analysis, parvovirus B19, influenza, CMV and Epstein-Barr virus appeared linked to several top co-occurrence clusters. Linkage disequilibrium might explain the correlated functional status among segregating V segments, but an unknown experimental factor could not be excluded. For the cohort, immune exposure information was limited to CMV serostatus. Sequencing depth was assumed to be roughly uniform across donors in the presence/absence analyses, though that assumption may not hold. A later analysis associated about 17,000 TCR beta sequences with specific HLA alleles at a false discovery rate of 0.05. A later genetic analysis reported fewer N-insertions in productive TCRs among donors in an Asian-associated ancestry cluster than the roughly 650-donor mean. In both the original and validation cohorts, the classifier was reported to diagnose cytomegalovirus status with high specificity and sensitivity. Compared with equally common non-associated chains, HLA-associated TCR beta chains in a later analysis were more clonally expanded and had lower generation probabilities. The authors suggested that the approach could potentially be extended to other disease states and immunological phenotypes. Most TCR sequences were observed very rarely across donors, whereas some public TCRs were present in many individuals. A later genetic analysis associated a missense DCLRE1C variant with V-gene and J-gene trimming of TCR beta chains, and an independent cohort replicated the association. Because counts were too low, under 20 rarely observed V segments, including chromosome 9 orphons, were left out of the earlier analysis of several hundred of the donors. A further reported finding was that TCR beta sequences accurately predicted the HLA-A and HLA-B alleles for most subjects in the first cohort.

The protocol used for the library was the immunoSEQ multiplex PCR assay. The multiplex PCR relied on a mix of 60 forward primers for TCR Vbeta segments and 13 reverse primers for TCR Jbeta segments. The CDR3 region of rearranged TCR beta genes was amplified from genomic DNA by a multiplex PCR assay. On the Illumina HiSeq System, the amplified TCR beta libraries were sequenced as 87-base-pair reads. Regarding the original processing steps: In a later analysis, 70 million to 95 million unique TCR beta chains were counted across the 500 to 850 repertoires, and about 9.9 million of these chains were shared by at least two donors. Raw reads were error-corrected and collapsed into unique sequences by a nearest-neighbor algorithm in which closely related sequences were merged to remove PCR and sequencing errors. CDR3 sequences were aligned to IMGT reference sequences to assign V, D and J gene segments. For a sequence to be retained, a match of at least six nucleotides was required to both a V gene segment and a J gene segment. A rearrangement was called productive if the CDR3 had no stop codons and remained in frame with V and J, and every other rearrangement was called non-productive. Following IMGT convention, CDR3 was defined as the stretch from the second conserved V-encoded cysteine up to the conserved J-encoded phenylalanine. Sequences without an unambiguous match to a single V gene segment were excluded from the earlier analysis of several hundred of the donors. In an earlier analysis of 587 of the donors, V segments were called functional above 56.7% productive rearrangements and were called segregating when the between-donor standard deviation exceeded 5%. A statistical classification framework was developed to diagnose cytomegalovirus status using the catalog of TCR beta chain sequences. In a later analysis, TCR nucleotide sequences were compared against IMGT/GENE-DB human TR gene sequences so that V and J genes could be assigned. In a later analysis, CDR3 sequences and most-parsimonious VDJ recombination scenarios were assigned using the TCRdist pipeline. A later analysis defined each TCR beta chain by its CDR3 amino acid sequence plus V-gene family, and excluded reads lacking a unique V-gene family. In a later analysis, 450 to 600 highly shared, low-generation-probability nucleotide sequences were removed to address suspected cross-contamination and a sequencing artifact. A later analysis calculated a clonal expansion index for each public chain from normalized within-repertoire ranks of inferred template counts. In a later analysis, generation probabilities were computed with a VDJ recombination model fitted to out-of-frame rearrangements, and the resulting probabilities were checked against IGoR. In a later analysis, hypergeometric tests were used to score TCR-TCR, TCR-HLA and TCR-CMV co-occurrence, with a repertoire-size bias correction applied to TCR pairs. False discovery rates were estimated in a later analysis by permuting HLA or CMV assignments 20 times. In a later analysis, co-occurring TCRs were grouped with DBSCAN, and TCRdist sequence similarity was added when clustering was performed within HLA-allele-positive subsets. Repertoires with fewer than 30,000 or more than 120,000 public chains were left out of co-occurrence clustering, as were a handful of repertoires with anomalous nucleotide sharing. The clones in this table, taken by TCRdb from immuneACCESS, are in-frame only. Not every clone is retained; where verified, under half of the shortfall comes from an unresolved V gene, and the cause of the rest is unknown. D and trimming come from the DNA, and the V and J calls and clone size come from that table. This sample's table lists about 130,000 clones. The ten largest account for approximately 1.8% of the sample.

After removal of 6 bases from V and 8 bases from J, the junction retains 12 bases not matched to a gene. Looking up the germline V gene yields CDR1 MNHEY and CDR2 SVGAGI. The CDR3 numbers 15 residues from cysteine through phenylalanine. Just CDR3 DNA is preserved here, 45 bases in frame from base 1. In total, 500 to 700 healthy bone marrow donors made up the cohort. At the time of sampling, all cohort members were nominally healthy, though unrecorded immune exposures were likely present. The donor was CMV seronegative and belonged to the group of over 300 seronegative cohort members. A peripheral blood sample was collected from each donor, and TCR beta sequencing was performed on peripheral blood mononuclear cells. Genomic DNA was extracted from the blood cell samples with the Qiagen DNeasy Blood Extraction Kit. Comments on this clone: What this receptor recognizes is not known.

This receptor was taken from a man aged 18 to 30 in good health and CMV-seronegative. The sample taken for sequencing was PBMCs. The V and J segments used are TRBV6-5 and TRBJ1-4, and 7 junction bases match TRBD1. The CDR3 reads CASRRTGALGEKLFF. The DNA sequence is TGTGCCAGCAGAAGAACAGGGGCCCTTGGGGAAAAACTGTTTTTT.